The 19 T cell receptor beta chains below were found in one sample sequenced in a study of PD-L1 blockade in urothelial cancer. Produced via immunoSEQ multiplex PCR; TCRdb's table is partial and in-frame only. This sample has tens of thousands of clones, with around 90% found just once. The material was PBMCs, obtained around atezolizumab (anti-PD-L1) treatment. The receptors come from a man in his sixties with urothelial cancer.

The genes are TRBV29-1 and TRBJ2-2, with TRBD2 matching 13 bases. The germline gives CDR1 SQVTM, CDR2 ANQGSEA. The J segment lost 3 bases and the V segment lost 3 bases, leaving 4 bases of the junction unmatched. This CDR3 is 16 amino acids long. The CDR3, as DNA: TGCAGCGTTGATACTAGCGGGGGGGCCGACACCGGGGAGCTGTTTTTT. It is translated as CSVDTSGGADTGELFF.

The CDR3 loop is CARSARGNSPLHF. The CDR3 DNA sequence: TGTGCCAGATCGGCAAGGGGTAATTCACCCCTCCACTTT. The J gene is TRBJ1-6, the V gene TRBV18; TRBD1 might be the D (5 bases). The V end lost 9 bases, the J end lost 6 bases, and 12 bases lay between the germline ends. The CDR3 has 13 amino acids. Germline V CDR1 and CDR2: KGHSH, LQKENI.

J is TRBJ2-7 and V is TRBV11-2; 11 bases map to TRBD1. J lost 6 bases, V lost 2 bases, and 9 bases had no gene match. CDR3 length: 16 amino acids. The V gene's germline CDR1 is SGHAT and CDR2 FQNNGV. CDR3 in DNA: TGTGCCAGCAGCTTACTTCCCCCGGGACAGGGGGGCGAGCAGTACTTC. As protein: CASSLLPPGQGGEQYF.

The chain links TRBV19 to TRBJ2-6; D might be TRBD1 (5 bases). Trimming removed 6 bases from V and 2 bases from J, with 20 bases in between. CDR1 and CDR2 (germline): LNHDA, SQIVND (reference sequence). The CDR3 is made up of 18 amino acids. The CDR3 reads CASRTLVLGAAGANVLTF. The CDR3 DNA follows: TGTGCCAGTAGGACCCTAGTATTAGGGGCGGCTGGGGCCAACGTCCTGACTTTC.

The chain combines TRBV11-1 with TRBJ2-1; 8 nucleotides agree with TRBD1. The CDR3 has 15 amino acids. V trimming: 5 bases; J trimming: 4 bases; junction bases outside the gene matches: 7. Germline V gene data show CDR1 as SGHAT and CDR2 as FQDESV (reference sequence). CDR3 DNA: TGTGCCAGCAGCCTTCGGACAGGGTGGTACAATGAGCAGTTCTTC. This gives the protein CASSLRTGWYNEQFF.

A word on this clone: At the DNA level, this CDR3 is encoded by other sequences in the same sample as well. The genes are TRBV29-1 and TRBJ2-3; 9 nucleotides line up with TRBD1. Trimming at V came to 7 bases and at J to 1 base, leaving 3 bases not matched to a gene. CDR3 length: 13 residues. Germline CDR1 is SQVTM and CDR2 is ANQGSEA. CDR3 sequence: CSARQGGTDTQYF. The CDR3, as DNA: TGCAGCGCCCGACAGGGGGGCACAGATACGCAGTATTTT.

The CDR3 spells CAWRRPGQVFYGYTF. Here the CDR3 DNA reads TGTGCCTGGAGGCGACCGGGACAGGTTTTCTATGGCTACACCTTC. The chain couples TRBV30 to TRBJ1-2; 8 bases are a match to TRBD1. V shed 3 bases and J 4 bases; nucleotides not matched to a gene: 10. The length of the CDR3 is 15 residues. Germline V CDR1 and CDR2: GTSNPN, SVGIG (reference sequence).

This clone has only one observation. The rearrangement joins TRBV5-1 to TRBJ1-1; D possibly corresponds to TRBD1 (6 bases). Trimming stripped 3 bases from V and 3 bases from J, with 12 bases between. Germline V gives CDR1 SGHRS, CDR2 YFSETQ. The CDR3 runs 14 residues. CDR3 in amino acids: CASSSDRGYTEAFF. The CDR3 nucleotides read TGCGCCAGCAGCTCGGACAGAGGGTACACTGAAGCTTTCTTT.

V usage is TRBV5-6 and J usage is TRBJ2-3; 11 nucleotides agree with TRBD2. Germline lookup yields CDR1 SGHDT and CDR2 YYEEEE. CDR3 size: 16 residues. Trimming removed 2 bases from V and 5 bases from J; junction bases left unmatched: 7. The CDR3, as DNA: TGTGCCAGCAGCTTTATAGCGGGGGGGCCGGTAGATACGCAGTATTTT. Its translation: CASSFIAGGPVDTQYF. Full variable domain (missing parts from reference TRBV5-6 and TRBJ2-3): DAGVTQSPTHLIKTRGQQVTLRCSPKSGHDTVSWYQQALGQGPQFIFQYYEEEERQRGNFPDRFSGHQFPNYSSELNVNALLLGDSALYLCASSFIAGGPVDTQYFGPGTRLTVL.

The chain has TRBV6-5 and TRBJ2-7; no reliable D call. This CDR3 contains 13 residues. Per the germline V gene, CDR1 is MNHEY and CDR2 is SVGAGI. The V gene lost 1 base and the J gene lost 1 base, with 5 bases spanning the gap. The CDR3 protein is CASSYYRSYEQYF. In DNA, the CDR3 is TGTGCCAGCAGTTACTACAGATCCTACGAGCAGTACTTC.

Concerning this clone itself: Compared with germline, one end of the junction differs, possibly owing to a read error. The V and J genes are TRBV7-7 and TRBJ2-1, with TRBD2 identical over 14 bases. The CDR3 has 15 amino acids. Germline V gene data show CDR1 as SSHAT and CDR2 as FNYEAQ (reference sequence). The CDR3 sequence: CASSLTSGGAGEQFF. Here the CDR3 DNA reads TGTGCTAGCAGCCTGACTAGCGGGGGGGCCGGTGAGCAGTTCTTC.

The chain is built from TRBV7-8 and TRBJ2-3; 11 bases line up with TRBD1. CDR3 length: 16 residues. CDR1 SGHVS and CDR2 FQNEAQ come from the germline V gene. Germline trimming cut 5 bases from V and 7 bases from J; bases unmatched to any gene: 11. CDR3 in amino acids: CASSKGTGGLSYTQYF. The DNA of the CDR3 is TGTGCCAGCAGCAAAGGGACAGGGGGTCTTTCATATACGCAGTATTTT.

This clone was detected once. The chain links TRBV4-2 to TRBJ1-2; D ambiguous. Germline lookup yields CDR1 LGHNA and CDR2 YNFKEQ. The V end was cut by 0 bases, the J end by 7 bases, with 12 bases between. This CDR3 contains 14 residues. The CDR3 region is CASSQEVVTGGYTF. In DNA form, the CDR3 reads TGTGCCAGCAGCCAAGAGGTGGTTACCGGTGGCTACACCTTC.

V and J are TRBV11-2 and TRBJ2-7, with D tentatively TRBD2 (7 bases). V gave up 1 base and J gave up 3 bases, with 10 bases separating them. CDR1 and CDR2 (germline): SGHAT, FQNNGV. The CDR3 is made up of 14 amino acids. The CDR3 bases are TGTGCCAGCAGCTTAGGCGGGGGCCTCTACGAGCAGTACTTC. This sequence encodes CASSLGGGLYEQYF.

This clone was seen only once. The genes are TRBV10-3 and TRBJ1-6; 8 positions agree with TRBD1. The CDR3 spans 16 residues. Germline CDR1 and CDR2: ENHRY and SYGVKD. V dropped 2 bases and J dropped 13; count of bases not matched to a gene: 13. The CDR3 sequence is CAISETGGLAVTPLHF. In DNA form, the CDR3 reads TGTGCCATCAGTGAGACAGGGGGTCTCGCGGTTACGCCCCTCCACTTT.

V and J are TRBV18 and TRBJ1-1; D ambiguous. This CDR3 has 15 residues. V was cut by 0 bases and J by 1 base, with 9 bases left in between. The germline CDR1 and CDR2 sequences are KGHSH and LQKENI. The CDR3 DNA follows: TGTGCCAGCTCACCACCGGCACATTCGAACACTGAAGCTTTCTTT. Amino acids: CASSPPAHSNTEAFF.

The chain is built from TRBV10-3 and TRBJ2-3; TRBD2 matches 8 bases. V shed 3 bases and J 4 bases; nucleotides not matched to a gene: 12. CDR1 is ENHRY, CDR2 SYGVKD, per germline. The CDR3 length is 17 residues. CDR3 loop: CAISESDRGGPSDTQYF. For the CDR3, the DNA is TGTGCCATCAGTGAATCGGATCGGGGGGGCCCGTCAGATACGCAGTATTTT.

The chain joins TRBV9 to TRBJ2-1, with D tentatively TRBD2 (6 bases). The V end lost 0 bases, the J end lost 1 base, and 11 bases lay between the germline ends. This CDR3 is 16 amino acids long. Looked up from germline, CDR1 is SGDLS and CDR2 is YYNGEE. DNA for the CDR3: TGTGCCAGCAGCGTAGGGGGGGAGAGTTCCTACAATGAGCAGTTCTTC. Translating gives CASSVGGESSYNEQFF.

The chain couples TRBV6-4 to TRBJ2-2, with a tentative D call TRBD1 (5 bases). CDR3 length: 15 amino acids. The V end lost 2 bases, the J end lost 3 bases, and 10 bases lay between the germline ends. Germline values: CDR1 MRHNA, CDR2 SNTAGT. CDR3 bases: TGTGCCAGCAGTGACCGCGGACAAGACACCGGGGAGCTGTTTTTT. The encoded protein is CASSDRGQDTGELFF.